This T cell receptor beta chain was found in a study of blood T cell repertoires in COVID-19. The table lists this clone with a count of one. Repertoires were generated with immunoSEQ multiplex PCR, while TCRdb's copy carries only in-frame clones and drops some. This table holds approximately 240,000 clones, roughly 90% found once. The V segment lost 4 bases and the J segment 3 bases; nucleotides outside the gene matches: 7. The CDR3 extends over 15 amino acids. Germline CDR1 and CDR2: LGHNA and YSLEER. Participants' reported clinical history set cohort assignment. This clonotype originated in a woman in her forties or fifties in a cohort exposed to, infected with or recovered from COVID-19 (not recorded which). Input material: PBMCs or T cells enriched from blood (not recorded which). This sequence joins TRBV4-3 and TRBJ2-3; 7 bases line up with TRBD2. The CDR3 loop reads CASSLERGGTDTQYF. The CDR3 DNA reads TGCGCCAGCAGCCTCGAGCGGGGAGGGACAGATACGCAGTATTTT.